This T cell receptor beta chain was recorded in a study of shared clonotypes between healthy human individuals. Overall study findings and caveats: Naive CD4 clonotype sharing across four donors was about 5%. The generation probabilities recorded for non-shared clonotypes fell below those of clonotypes shared by all four donors.

Note on this clone: The antigen is undetermined.

As defined, naive CD8 cells were CD45RO-negative and positively selected for CCR7, with terminally differentiated effector memory CD45RA+ cells excluded. Assay: immunoSEQ multiplex PCR; the TCRdb copy retains only in-frame clones and omits some. The repertoire holds some 2 million clones, with just under 95% as singletons. Material for sequencing was naive CD8+ T cells sorted from blood. The source of this sequence is a man aged 18 to 35 in good health.

CDR3 region: CASSLAGQGLYEQYF. Written as DNA, the CDR3 is TGTGCCAGCAGCTTAGCGGGACAGGGTCTTTACGAGCAGTACTTC. The chain employs TRBV7-6 and TRBJ2-7; 9 bases line up with TRBD1. V was pared by 0 bases and J by 4 bases, with 4 bases of the junction left unmatched. This CDR3 region has 15 residues. CDR1 and CDR2 (germline): SGHVS, FNYEAQ. Full variable domain (outside the CDR3, taken from reference TRBV7-6 and TRBJ2-7): GAGVSQSPRYKVTKRGQDVALRCDPISGHVSLYWYRQALGQGPEFLTYFNYEAQQDKSGLPNDRFSAERPEGSISTLTIQRTEQRDSAMYRCASSLAGQGLYEQYFGPGTRLTVT.